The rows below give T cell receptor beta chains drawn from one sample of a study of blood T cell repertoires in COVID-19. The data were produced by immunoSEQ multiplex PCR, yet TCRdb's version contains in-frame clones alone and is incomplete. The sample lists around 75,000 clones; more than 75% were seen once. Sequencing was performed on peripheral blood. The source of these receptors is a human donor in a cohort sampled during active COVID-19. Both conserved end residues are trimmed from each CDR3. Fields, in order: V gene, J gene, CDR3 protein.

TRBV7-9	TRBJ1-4	ASSTPPGQGEEKLF
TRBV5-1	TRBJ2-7	ASSRKEGPYEQY
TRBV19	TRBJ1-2	ASSIGVGYGYT
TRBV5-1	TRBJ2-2	ASTTSGNPGELF
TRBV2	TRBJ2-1	ASSNSGRITYNEQF
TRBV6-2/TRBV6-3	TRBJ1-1	ASSYMGGTEAF
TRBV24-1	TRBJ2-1	ATSASQTYGEF
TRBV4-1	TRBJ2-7	ASSQDERASYEQY
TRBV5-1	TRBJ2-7	ASSLRGGDRDEQY
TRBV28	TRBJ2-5	ASRRPWETQY
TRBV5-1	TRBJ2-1	ASSLVSSGSRNEQF
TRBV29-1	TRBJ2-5	SEWGGLESQETQY
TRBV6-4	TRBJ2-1	ASSDSIKGNEQF
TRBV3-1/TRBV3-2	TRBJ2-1	ASSPRGRRSSYNEQF
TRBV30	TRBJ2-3	AWSVLSGSFKGTQY
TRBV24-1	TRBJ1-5	ATSEPGQANQPQH
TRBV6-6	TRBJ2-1	ASQTSYNEQF
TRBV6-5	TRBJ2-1	ASSAGRWDNEQF
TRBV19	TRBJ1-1	ASSSSGGFTEAF
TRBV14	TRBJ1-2	ASSQGGVRGTYGYT
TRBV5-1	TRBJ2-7	ASSSQGAGVLREQY
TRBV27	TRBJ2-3	ASSLIAGADTQY
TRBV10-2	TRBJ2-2	ASETGWGEGELF
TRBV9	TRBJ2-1	ASSVVAGVHEQF
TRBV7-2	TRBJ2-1	ASSLVAGSNEQF
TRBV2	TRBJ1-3	ASSSLGTGVGNTIY
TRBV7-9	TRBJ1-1	ASSLYAGDGSEAF
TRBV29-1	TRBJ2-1	SVRGTGEQF
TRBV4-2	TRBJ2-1	ASGQDPPTGTGGNEQF
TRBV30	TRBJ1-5	AWHTGAYGQPQH
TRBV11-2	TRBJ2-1	ASSLDLPNEQF
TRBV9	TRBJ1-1	ASSPPAGWNTEAF
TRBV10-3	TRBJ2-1	ATGLAGDPEQF
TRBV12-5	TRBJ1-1	ASAPGHHTEAF
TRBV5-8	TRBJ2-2	ASSLRHLNTGELF